Below are 25 T cell receptor beta chains sequenced from a single sample in a study of human T cells and chemical hapten exposure. Time point reported: patch test 2, 6 weeks after DPC sensitization. Stated treatment: therapeutic diphenylcyclopropenone sensitization with weekly scalp DPC. TCRdb re-called the RACE reads through MiXCR, storing one row per CDR3 protein. The table lists approximately 120,000 distinct CDR3 sequences, more than 7% of them singletons. Sequences were derived from whole blood, sampled in connection with sensitization to the hapten diphenylcyclopropenone (DPC). Every receptor here comes from a woman in her thirties or forties with alopecia areata. Some clones in this sample may be carry-over from other donors' samples.

This clonotype came up many times. This sequence joins TRBV20-1 and TRBJ2-1; maybe TRBD1 (6 bases). Germline V CDR1 and CDR2: DFQATT, SNEGSKA (reference sequence). The CDR3 is 15 residues long. Deletions cut 0 bases from V and 8 bases from J, with 17 bases between. CDR3 loop: CSARDLWQGSDEQFF. CDR3 in DNA: TGCAGTGCTAGAGATTTGTGGCAGGGGAGTGATGAGCAGTTCTTC.

This clonotype was seen at least ten times. V is TRBV12-3 or TRBV12-4 and J is TRBJ2-1; no clear D. Trimming took off 6 bases at V and 4 bases at J, with 13 bases between the two ends. The CDR3 runs to 14 residues. CDR3 bases: TGTGCCAGCAGCCAGGCGGTCCGATACAATGAGCAGTTCTTC. Amino acids: CASSQAVRYNEQFF.

This clonotype was seen only a few times. As DNA, the CDR3 is TGTGCCAGCAGTTTATCGGCAGGGGTCTACGAGCAGTACTTC. This gives the protein CASSLSAGVYEQYF. This chain links TRBV27 with TRBJ2-7, with a possible D match to TRBD1 (6 bases). Germline assignment: CDR1 MNHEY and CDR2 SMNVEV (reference sequence). Trimming removed 0 bases from V and 3 bases from J, with 9 bases in between. CDR3 length equals 14 residues.

The CDR3 region is CASSVGPPGAYEQYF. CDR3 bases: TGTGCCAGCAGCGTAGGCCCGCCAGGGGCCTACGAGCAGTACTTC. The gene calls are TRBV9 and TRBJ2-7, with a possible D match to TRBD1 (6 bases). The V end lost 0 bases, the J end lost 2 bases, and 12 bases lay between the germline ends. Germline CDR1 SGDLS, CDR2 YYNGEE. The CDR3 totals 15 residues.

The CDR3 loop reads CASSLGSGGDLSVETQYF. In DNA form, the CDR3 reads TGCGCCAGCAGCTTGGGAAGCGGGGGGGATCTTTCGGTGGAGACCCAGTACTTC. The J gene is TRBJ2-5, the V gene TRBV5-1; TRBD2 aligns across 10 bases. The V and J ends lost 0 bases and 5 bases, in that order; junction bases with no gene match: 13. This CDR3 contains 18 residues. Per the germline V gene, CDR1 is SGHRS and CDR2 is YFSETQ.

This clonotype was observed a handful of times. This chain uses TRBV6-1 with TRBJ1-4, with 7 positions matching TRBD1. The CDR3 spans 16 residues. Germline lookup yields CDR1 MNHNS and CDR2 SASEGT. Trimming cost V 3 bases and J 2 bases; bases outside gene matches: 6. CDR3 nucleotides: TGTGCCAGCAGTGACAGGGGGGCGTGGACTAATGAAAAACTGTTTTTT. This sequence encodes CASSDRGAWTNEKLFF.

This clonotype was picked up many times. The chain uses TRBV7-3 and TRBJ2-2; D unclear. This CDR3 has 17 amino acids. V was pared by 5 bases and J by 1 base, with 17 bases between. Germline CDR1 and CDR2: SGHTA and FQGTGA. In DNA, the CDR3 is TGTGCCAGCAGCAAACAGAGCCTCTCAGGGAACACCGGGGAGCTGTTTTTT. Translating it yields CASSKQSLSGNTGELFF.

This chain connects TRBV18 to TRBJ1-4; 8 bases agree with TRBD1. Germline values: CDR1 KGHSH, CDR2 LQKENI. The V gene end was trimmed by 2 bases and the J gene end by 4 bases; junction bases not matched to a gene: 3. This CDR3 region has 15 residues. This CDR3 reads CASSPGQGRNEKLFF. CDR3 bases: TGTGCCAGCTCACCAGGACAGGGACGTAATGAAAAACTGTTTTTT.

The rearrangement links TRBV14 to TRBJ2-2, with 9 nucleotides matching TRBD1. This CDR3 is built from 17 residues. CDR1 is SGHDN, CDR2 FVKESK, per germline. The V and J ends lost 2 bases and 5 bases, in that order; junction bases with no gene match: 9. The CDR3 protein is CASSQPKQGARTGELFF. The DNA for the CDR3 is TGTGCCAGCAGCCAACCTAAACAGGGGGCGAGGACCGGGGAGCTGTTTTTT.

In its sample, this clonotype was seen a few times. J is TRBJ2-3 and V is TRBV7-2; TRBD2 matches 11 bases. The CDR3 has 17 amino acids. Trimming took 6 bases from V and 3 from J; bases not matched to a gene: 11. Germline V lookup: CDR1 SGHTA, CDR2 FQGNSA. In DNA form, the CDR3 reads TGTGCCAGCAGTCGATATAGACTAGCGGGGCCGACAGATACGCAGTATTTT. Its protein product is CASSRYRLAGPTDTQYF.

This sequence joins TRBV5-5 and TRBJ1-2; 7 bases are shared with TRBD1. The germline gives CDR1 SGHKS, CDR2 YYEKEE (reference sequence). Trimming at V came to 4 bases and at J to 4 bases, leaving 4 bases not matched to a gene. CDR3 length: 13 amino acids. The CDR3 loop reads CASSPGTAYGYTF. DNA for the CDR3: TGTGCCAGCAGCCCAGGGACAGCCTATGGCTACACCTTC.

This clonotype has just a few counts. The chain recombines TRBV6-6 with TRBJ2-7; a weak D match, TRBD2 (7 bases). The ends were cut back, 4 bases at V and 7 bases at J, with 17 bases in the middle. The germline V gene encodes CDR1 MNHNY and CDR2 SVGAGI (reference sequence). The length of the CDR3 is 14 residues. The CDR3 DNA sequence: TGTGCCAGCAGTTGGGAGGGGGGCCCCGCGGAGCAGTACTTC. This gives the protein CASSWEGGPAEQYF.

The genes are TRBV4-1 and TRBJ1-2; D gene ambiguous. The V gene lost 0 bases and the J gene lost 2 bases, with 16 bases spanning the gap. Germline V gene data show CDR1 as MGHRA and CDR2 as YSYEKL. The CDR3 is 17 amino acids. The CDR3 region is CASSQEWREEYNYGYTF. The CDR3 nucleotides read TGCGCCAGCAGCCAAGAATGGCGCGAAGAGTACAACTATGGCTACACCTTC.

The CDR3 region is CASSEAPTGLGNTIYF. In DNA, the CDR3 is TGTGCCAGCAGCGAGGCGCCGACAGGACTTGGAAACACCATATATTTT. This chain uses TRBV7-2 with TRBJ1-3; D may be TRBD1 (6 bases). CDR1 SGHTA and CDR2 FQGNSA come from the germline V gene. The ends were cut back, 5 bases at V and 3 bases at J, with 17 bases in the middle. CDR3 length: 16 residues. Looking up the rest from reference TRBV7-2 and TRBJ1-3 gives the full variable domain: GAGVSQSPSNKVTEKGKDVELRCDPISGHTALYWYRQSLGQGLEFLIYFQGNSAPDKSGLPSDRFSAERTGGSVSTLTIQRTQQEDSAVYLCASSEAPTGLGNTIYFGEGSWLTVV.

The CDR3 coding sequence is TGCGCCAGCAGCCCCTCCTGGTTGGGGGACACCGGGGAGCTGTTTTTT. It specifies CASSPSWLGDTGELFF. This chain uses TRBV4-3 with TRBJ2-2; tentatively, D is TRBD1 or TRBD2 (5 bases each). The CDR3 covers 16 residues. The ends were cut back, 4 bases at V and 3 bases at J, with 15 bases in the middle. From germline, CDR1 is LGHNA and CDR2 YSLEER.

There are many counts of this clonotype. The rearrangement joins TRBV6-2 or TRBV6-3 to TRBJ2-1; the match to TRBD2 covers 9 bases. CDR3 length: 12 amino acids. The J segment lost 9 bases and the V segment lost 11 bases, leaving 8 bases of the junction unmatched. Germline CDR1 reads MNHEY; CDR2 reads SVGEGT. The CDR3 DNA reads as TGTGCCTGCGGCGGGGGGGCGAGTGAGCAGTTCTTC. Translation gives CACGGGASEQFF.

This chain links TRBV28 with TRBJ2-3, with 9 bases identical to TRBD1. J gave up 3 bases and V 4 bases, and 5 bases lay outside the gene matches. Germline CDR1 and CDR2: MDHEN and SYDVKM. The CDR3 totals 15 residues. CDR3 nucleotide sequence: TGTGCCAGCAGTTCCCCGGGGACAGGGACAGATACGCAGTATTTT. Its protein product is CASSSPGTGTDTQYF.

This clonotype was seen a handful of times. The V and J genes are TRBV5-1 and TRBJ1-5, with 9 bases lining up with TRBD1. CDR1 is SGHRS and CDR2 is YFSETQ in the germline V gene. The CDR3 spans 15 residues. V lost 4 bases to trimming and J lost 3 bases; unmatched junction nucleotides: 5. In nucleotides, the CDR3 is TGCGCCAGCAGCCCCGGGACAGGGTTCAATCAGCCCCAGCATTTT. Translated: CASSPGTGFNQPQHF.

This clonotype has a count of ten or more. The chain joins TRBV12-3 or TRBV12-4 to TRBJ2-3; 10 nucleotides agree with TRBD2. The trim removed 5 bases at V and 3 bases at J, leaving 5 bases unmatched. The CDR3 has 15 residues. CDR3 sequence (DNA): TGTGCCAGCAGTCTGGGACTAGCGAGTACAGATACGCAGTATTTT. It specifies CASSLGLASTDTQYF.

This clonotype occurred many times. This chain joins TRBV6-5 and TRBJ2-5; D tentatively fits TRBD1 or TRBD2 (5 bases each). The germline gives CDR1 MNHEY, CDR2 SVGAGI. The CDR3 covers 12 residues. V lost 8 bases and J lost 2, with 9 bases in between. The CDR3 DNA reads TGTGCCAGCGGGGGTTCACAAGAGACCCAGTACTTC. Protein product: CASGGSQETQYF.

There are a few counts of this clonotype. The rearrangement uses TRBV3-1 and TRBJ1-1, with 11 bases matching TRBD1. Looked up from germline, CDR1 is LGHDT and CDR2 is YNNKEL (reference sequence). Trimming cost V 4 bases and J 4 bases; bases outside gene matches: 11. The CDR3 is 17 amino acids. CDR3 coding DNA: TGTGCCAGCAGCCGGCTGTGGACAGGGGGCTCTGGCACTGAAGCTTTCTTT. This codes for CASSRLWTGGSGTEAFF.

This clonotype occurred many times. In DNA form, the CDR3 reads TGCGCCAGCAGCTTGGCAGAAAGCTCCTACAATGAGCAGTTCTTC. This sequence encodes CASSLAESSYNEQFF. The rearrangement joins TRBV5-1 to TRBJ2-1; no definite D call. V was pared by 0 bases and J by 0 bases, with 7 bases between. Germline lookup yields CDR1 SGHRS and CDR2 YFSETQ. The CDR3 runs 15 residues.

J is TRBJ2-7 and V is TRBV20-1, with D hard to call. The CDR3 consists of 15 residues. V was trimmed by 2 bases and J by 0 bases, leaving 14 bases between them. CDR1 and CDR2 (germline): DFQATT, SNEGSKA (reference sequence). CDR3 bases: TGCAGTGCTAGAACCCGATGGCGGAGCTCCTACGAGCAGTACTTC. Translating gives CSARTRWRSSYEQYF.

This rearrangement joins TRBV7-2 to TRBJ2-3; 11 bases agree with TRBD2. The V gene end was trimmed by 4 bases and the J gene end by 3 bases; junction bases not matched to a gene: 3. The V gene's germline CDR1 is SGHTA and CDR2 FQGNSA. This CDR3 contains 15 residues. CDR3 in amino acids: CASSSTSGGTDTQYF. DNA for the CDR3: TGTGCCAGCAGCTCAACTAGCGGGGGTACAGATACGCAGTATTTT.

As for this clonotype: Relative to the germline gene, one junction end is altered; a read error may explain this. This chain joins TRBV29-1 and TRBJ2-5; 8 bases are shared with TRBD2. There are 16 residues in the CDR3. Germline-derived CDR1 and CDR2 are SQVTM and ANQGSEA. CDR3 loop: CSVEKGSGGPQETQYF. In DNA form, the CDR3 reads TGCAGCGTTGAAAAGGGAAGCGGGGGACCACAAGAAACCCAGTACTTC.